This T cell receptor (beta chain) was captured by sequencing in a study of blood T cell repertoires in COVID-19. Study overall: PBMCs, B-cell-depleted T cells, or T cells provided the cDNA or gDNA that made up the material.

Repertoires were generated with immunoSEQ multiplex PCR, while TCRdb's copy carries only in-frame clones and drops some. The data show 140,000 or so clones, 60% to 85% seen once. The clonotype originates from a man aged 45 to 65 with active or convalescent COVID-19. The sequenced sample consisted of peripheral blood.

The CDR3 DNA reads TGTGCCAGCAGCCCAGGACAGGTCACCTATGGCTACACCTTC. Residues: CASSPGQVTYGYTF. This sequence joins TRBV27 and TRBJ1-2; 7 nucleotides line up with TRBD1. This CDR3 is built from 14 residues. Germline CDR1 and CDR2: MNHEY and SMNVEV (reference sequence). The junction had 8 bases not matched to a gene; V was cut back by 6 bases and J by 4 bases.